This T cell receptor (beta chain) was captured by sequencing in a study of T cells of healthy individuals. In TCRdb, the 5' RACE reads were re-called with MiXCR into one record per CDR3 protein. The data contain about 96,000 distinct CDR3 sequences, 17% of them singletons. V dropped 5 bases and J dropped 4 bases, with 8 bases sitting between them. CDR3 size: 13 residues. CDR1 is MNHNY, CDR2 SVGAGI, per germline (reference sequence). This clonotype was counted ten times or more. This receptor was taken from a human donor in good health. This chain uses TRBV6-6 with TRBJ2-2; perhaps TRBD1 as D (5 bases). The CDR3 nucleotides read TGTGCCAGCAGTAGGACACCCACCGGGGAGCTGTTTTTT. Its translation: CASSRTPTGELFF.